A selection of T cell receptor beta chains follows, all from one sample in a study of radiation and T cells in renal cell carcinoma. Method: immunoSEQ multiplex PCR; TCRdb's copy keeps in-frame clones and lacks some. The sample holds some 78,000 clones, about nine tenths seen once. The sample in question was blood, obtained from a patient whose treatment included radiotherapy and nephrectomy. Source of these receptors: a woman in her seventies with renal cell carcinoma. Both conserved end residues are part of each CDR3. A D gene is named only where the DNA matches it firmly. Clone size is shown for a subset of rows, as once, few, many or a class of expanded clone.

j_call: TRBJ1-1; v_call: TRBV11-2; clone_size: once; d_call: -; cdr3_aa: CASSLKRNTEAFF; cdr3_nt: TGTGCCAGCAGCTTAAAAAGGAACACTGAAGCTTTCTTT
j_call: TRBJ2-1; v_call: TRBV23-1; clone_size: -; d_call: -; cdr3_aa: CATDPGPTSSYNEQFF; cdr3_nt: TGCGCCACCGACCCGGGACCCACGAGCTCCTACAATGAGCAGTTCTTC
j_call: TRBJ2-3; v_call: TRBV21-1; clone_size: few; d_call: -; cdr3_aa: CASSKWGAGGHTQYF; cdr3_nt: TGTGCCAGCAGCAAATGGGGGGCAGGGGGACATACGCAGTATTTT
j_call: TRBJ1-2; v_call: TRBV9; clone_size: -; d_call: TRBD1; cdr3_aa: CASSVEDRSNYGYTF; cdr3_nt: TGTGCCAGCAGCGTAGAGGACAGGTCAAACTATGGCTACACCTTC
j_call: TRBJ2-3; v_call: TRBV18; clone_size: -; d_call: -; cdr3_aa: CASSPFTDTQYF; cdr3_nt: TGTGCCAGCTCACCCTTCACAGATACGCAGTATTTT
j_call: TRBJ1-1; v_call: TRBV21-1; clone_size: -; d_call: -; cdr3_aa: CASSKGGGPNMNTEAFF; cdr3_nt: TGTGCCAGCAGCAAAGGAGGGGGTCCTAATATGAACACTGAAGCTTTCTTT
j_call: TRBJ1-3; v_call: TRBV5-4; clone_size: -; d_call: -; cdr3_aa: CASSFGYAGVRGNTIYF; cdr3_nt: TGTGCCAGCAGCTTCGGATACGCAGGGGTGCGAGGAAACACCATATATTTT
j_call: TRBJ2-7; v_call: TRBV29-1; clone_size: -; d_call: TRBD1; cdr3_aa: CSVTTFGTGTYEQYF; cdr3_nt: TGCAGCGTAACGACCTTCGGGACAGGAACCTACGAGCAGTACTTC
j_call: TRBJ1-1; v_call: TRBV7-3; clone_size: few; d_call: TRBD1; cdr3_aa: CASSLDRGTEAFF; cdr3_nt: TGTGCCAGCAGCTTGGACAGGGGGACTGAAGCTTTCTTT
j_call: TRBJ2-7; v_call: TRBV27; clone_size: once; d_call: -; cdr3_aa: CASSFGPFYEQYF; cdr3_nt: TGTGCCAGCAGTTTTGGACCTTTCTACGAGCAGTACTTC
j_call: TRBJ2-7; v_call: TRBV28; clone_size: once; d_call: -; cdr3_aa: CASRTAGVSSYEQYF; cdr3_nt: TGTGCCAGCAGAACTGCAGGGGTTAGCTCCTACGAGCAGTACTTC
j_call: TRBJ2-1; v_call: TRBV27; clone_size: -; d_call: TRBD2; cdr3_aa: CASSRTPTSGGPGEQFF; cdr3_nt: TGTGCCAGCAGCCGAACCCCGACTAGCGGGGGCCCTGGGGAGCAGTTCTTC
j_call: TRBJ1-1; v_call: TRBV11-1; clone_size: -; d_call: -; cdr3_aa: CASSSGPLNTEAFF; cdr3_nt: TGTGCCAGCAGCTCCGGACCCTTGAACACTGAAGCTTTCTTT
j_call: TRBJ2-3; v_call: TRBV5-1; clone_size: -; d_call: -; cdr3_aa: CASSWGLSEDTQYF; cdr3_nt: TGCGCCAGCAGCTGGGGACTTTCGGAAGATACGCAGTATTTT
j_call: TRBJ1-1; v_call: TRBV7-2; clone_size: -; d_call: -; cdr3_aa: CASSLGPLGPAFF; cdr3_nt: TGTGCCAGCAGCTTGGGCCCTCTGGGGCCAGCTTTCTTT
j_call: TRBJ1-2; v_call: TRBV29-1; clone_size: -; d_call: TRBD1; cdr3_aa: CSVSTGDYGYTF; cdr3_nt: TGCAGCGTTTCGACAGGGGACTATGGCTACACCTTC
j_call: TRBJ2-7; v_call: TRBV7-2; clone_size: -; d_call: -; cdr3_aa: CASSLDATSYEQYF; cdr3_nt: TGTGCCAGCAGCTTAGATGCGACTAGCTACGAGCAGTACTTC
j_call: TRBJ1-4; v_call: TRBV5-1; clone_size: -; d_call: -; cdr3_aa: CASSLGRRDEKLFF; cdr3_nt: TGCGCCAGCAGCTTGGGTCGTAGGGATGAAAAACTGTTTTTT
j_call: TRBJ1-2; v_call: TRBV5-6; clone_size: -; d_call: -; cdr3_aa: CASSLKSGTVLGGYTF; cdr3_nt: TGTGCCAGCAGCTTGAAATCGGGGACTGTGTTGGGTGGCTACACCTTC
j_call: TRBJ1-5; v_call: TRBV6-6; clone_size: -; d_call: -; cdr3_aa: CASSYPPGNQPQHF; cdr3_nt: TGTGCCAGCAGTTACCCCCCGGGAAATCAGCCCCAGCATTTT
j_call: TRBJ2-2; v_call: TRBV15; clone_size: -; d_call: -; cdr3_aa: CATSRERGPNTGELFF; cdr3_nt: TGTGCCACCAGCAGAGAACGAGGACCGAACACCGGGGAGCTGTTTTTT
j_call: TRBJ2-1; v_call: TRBV6-1; clone_size: -; d_call: -; cdr3_aa: CASSVKGNRNEQFF; cdr3_nt: TGTGCCAGCAGCGTCAAGGGGAACCGCAATGAGCAGTTCTTC
j_call: TRBJ1-3; v_call: TRBV18; clone_size: -; d_call: -; cdr3_aa: CASSPPGRSGNTIYF; cdr3_nt: TGTGCCAGCTCACCACCGGGCAGGTCTGGAAACACCATATATTTT
j_call: TRBJ2-2; v_call: TRBV19; clone_size: few; d_call: TRBD1; cdr3_aa: CASWDRANTGELFF; cdr3_nt: TGTGCCAGTTGGGACAGGGCGAACACCGGGGAGCTGTTTTTT
j_call: TRBJ2-7; v_call: TRBV11-3; clone_size: -; d_call: -; cdr3_aa: CASSYRASYEQYF; cdr3_nt: TGTGCCAGCAGCTACAGGGCCTCCTACGAGCAGTACTTC
j_call: TRBJ1-2; v_call: TRBV9; clone_size: -; d_call: -; cdr3_aa: CASSPQLSQLNYGYTF; cdr3_nt: TGTGCCAGCAGCCCTCAACTATCACAGCTTAACTATGGCTACACCTTC
j_call: TRBJ2-3; v_call: TRBV5-1; clone_size: -; d_call: TRBD2; cdr3_aa: CASRVAGGPGDTQYF; cdr3_nt: TGCGCCAGCAGGGTAGCGGGGGGGCCAGGGGATACGCAGTATTTT
j_call: TRBJ2-5; v_call: TRBV7-2; clone_size: -; d_call: -; cdr3_aa: CASSPGTKQETQYF; cdr3_nt: TGTGCCAGCAGCCCCGGGACAAAACAAGAGACCCAGTACTTC
j_call: TRBJ1-5; v_call: TRBV6-1; clone_size: -; d_call: -; cdr3_aa: CASSEGHNSNQPQHF; cdr3_nt: TGTGCCAGCAGTGAAGGGCACAATAGCAATCAGCCCCAGCATTTT
j_call: TRBJ2-3; v_call: TRBV9; clone_size: -; d_call: TRBD2; cdr3_aa: CASSVATTSGGAFSTDTQYF; cdr3_nt: TGTGCCAGCAGCGTAGCTACGACTAGCGGGGGGGCCTTTAGCACAGATACGCAGTATTTT
j_call: TRBJ1-2; v_call: TRBV10-3; clone_size: -; d_call: -; cdr3_aa: CAITERENYGYTF; cdr3_nt: TGTGCCATCACCGAGAGGGAAAACTATGGCTACACCTTC
j_call: TRBJ1-6; v_call: TRBV5-6; clone_size: -; d_call: -; cdr3_aa: CASSWPGSNSPLHF; cdr3_nt: TGTGCCAGCAGCTGGCCAGGGTCTAATTCACCCCTCCACTTT
j_call: TRBJ2-3; v_call: TRBV4-3; clone_size: -; d_call: -; cdr3_aa: CASSQVGDAVAAGNTQYF; cdr3_nt: TGCGCCAGCAGCCAAGTGGGGGATGCGGTGGCCGCGGGAAATACGCAGTATTTT
j_call: TRBJ2-3; v_call: TRBV7-6; clone_size: once; d_call: -; cdr3_aa: CASSFDSTTDTQYF; cdr3_nt: TGTGCCAGCAGCTTCGACTCGACCACAGATACGCAGTATTTT
j_call: TRBJ1-1; v_call: TRBV28; clone_size: once; d_call: -; cdr3_aa: CASSLYQRWSTEAFF; cdr3_nt: TGTGCCAGCAGTTTATATCAAAGGTGGAGCACTGAAGCTTTCTTT
j_call: TRBJ2-3; v_call: TRBV19; clone_size: -; d_call: TRBD1; cdr3_aa: CASTNRGADTQYF; cdr3_nt: TGTGCCAGTACTAACAGGGGTGCAGATACGCAGTATTTT
j_call: TRBJ1-2; v_call: TRBV7-2; clone_size: -; d_call: -; cdr3_aa: CASSYNRYGYTF; cdr3_nt: TGTGCCAGCAGTTATAATCGCTATGGCTACACCTTC
j_call: TRBJ2-1; v_call: TRBV21-1; clone_size: -; d_call: -; cdr3_aa: CASWVSGGDNEQFF; cdr3_nt: TGTGCCAGCTGGGTAAGCGGGGGGGACAATGAGCAGTTCTTC
j_call: TRBJ1-3; v_call: TRBV9; clone_size: -; d_call: -; cdr3_aa: CASSVTGVSGNTIYF; cdr3_nt: TGTGCCAGCAGCGTGACAGGCGTCTCTGGAAACACCATATATTTT
j_call: TRBJ2-5; v_call: TRBV11-3; clone_size: -; d_call: -; cdr3_aa: CASSLGTSQGETQYF; cdr3_nt: TGTGCCAGCAGCTTAGGCACTAGCCAGGGAGAGACCCAGTACTTC